The rows below give T cell receptor beta chains drawn from one sample of a study of cytomegalovirus exposure and HLA in healthy donors. TCRdb's table, derived via immunoSEQ multiplex PCR, lists solely in-frame clones and lacks some. The sample has under 200,000 clones, roughly 80% seen once; the top ten hold less than 4.5%. Sample: PBMCs. The receptors come from a man in his thirties or forties in good health and CMV-seropositive. Both conserved end residues are part of each CDR3. D genes are given only for firm matches. The size field is filled for only some rows; it gives once, few, many or a size class.

TRBJ1-1 . TRBD1 TRBV5-1 TGCGCCAGCAGCTCTGGACAGGGGGGAACTGAAGCTTTCTTT CASSSGQGGTEAFF
TRBJ1-5 . TRBD1 TRBV28 TGTGCCAGCAGTTTCTGGACAGGGCTTGACCAGCCCCAGCATTTT CASSFWTGLDQPQHF
TRBJ2-2 . . TRBV10-3 TGTGCCATCAGTATACGGGGGGCCCCAGGCGGGGAGCTGTTTTTT CAISIRGAPGGELFF
TRBJ1-5 . . TRBV18 TGTGCCAGCTCACCACGGCCCAAAAATCAGCCCCAGCATTTT CASSPRPKNQPQHF
TRBJ1-1 few . TRBV5-6 TGTGCCAGCAGAACGTGGGGGGGGTCGCACACTGAAGCTTTCTTT CASRTWGGSHTEAFF
TRBJ1-4 . . TRBV2 TGTGCCTCCTTCGCAGGTTCCTATGCAACTAATGAAAAACTGTTTTTT CASFAGSYATNEKLFF
TRBJ1-2 . . TRBV18 TGTGCCAGCTCACCATCAGGCGGGCCTGAAAGCTATGGCTACACCTTC CASSPSGGPESYGYTF
TRBJ1-2 . TRBD1 TRBV7-9 TGTGCCAGCCGCCCCCCAGGGGGGAACTATGGCTACACCTTC CASRPPGGNYGYTF
TRBJ2-7 . TRBD1 TRBV4-1 TGCGCCAGCAGCCAGACAGGGTACTACGAGCAGTACTTC CASSQTGYYEQYF
TRBJ1-3 . TRBD1 TRBV6-8 TGTGCCAGCAGTTTCCTCCGGGACAGAGGAAACACCATATATTTT CASSFLRDRGNTIYF
TRBJ2-1 once . TRBV7-2 TGTGCCAGCGCGGGCTCCTACAATGAGCAGTTCTTC CASAGSYNEQFF
TRBJ2-7 few TRBD1 TRBV29-1 TGCAGCGTAGGACAGGGTTCCGAGCAGTACTTC CSVGQGSEQYF
TRBJ2-7 . . TRBV29-1 TGCAGCGTTGCAGGGGAGCCGTCCTACGAGCAGTACTTC CSVAGEPSYEQYF